This paragraph reports one TCR beta chain. No antigen is known for it. The data belong to a study of shared clonotypes between healthy human individuals. General study findings and limits: Several donors showed sharing of around 5.3% of naive CD4 clonotypes.

As originally analysed: ImmunoSEQ supplied junction-only sequences lacking quality scores, so filtering was different. Profiling relied on immunoSEQ multiplex PCR, and the TCRdb table lists in-frame clones only, not all of them. V and J calls plus clone size are reproduced from that table; the DNA served to infer D and trimming. The sample holds hundreds of thousands of clones, about 96% seen once. The study separated CD4+ cells into CD45RA+ naive and CD45RA-negative memory subsets. The sequencing sample was made of naive CD4+ T cells sorted from blood. Subset here: CD45RA+ positively selected. This TCR was sampled from a woman aged 30 to 39 in good health.

CDR3 residues: CASSKVEGAENIQYF. CDR3 nucleotides: TGTGCCAGCAGCAAAGTTGAGGGGGCGGAAAACATTCAGTACTTC. V is TRBV21-1 and J is TRBJ2-4; the table assigns TRBD1, which was not confirmed against the DNA. TRBV21-1 is labeled a pseudogene. The CDR3 consists of 15 residues.